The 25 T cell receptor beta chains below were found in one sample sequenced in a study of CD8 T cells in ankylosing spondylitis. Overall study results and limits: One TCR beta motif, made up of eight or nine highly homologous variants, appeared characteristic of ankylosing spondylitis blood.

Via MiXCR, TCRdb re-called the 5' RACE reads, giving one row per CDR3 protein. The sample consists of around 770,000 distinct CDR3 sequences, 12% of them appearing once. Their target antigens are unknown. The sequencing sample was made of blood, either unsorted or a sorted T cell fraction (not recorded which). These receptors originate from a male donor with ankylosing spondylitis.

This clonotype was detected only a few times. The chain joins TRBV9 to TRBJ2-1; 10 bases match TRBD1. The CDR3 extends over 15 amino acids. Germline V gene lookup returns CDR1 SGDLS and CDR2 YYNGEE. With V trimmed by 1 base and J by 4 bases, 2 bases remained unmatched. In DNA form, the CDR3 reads TGTGCCAGCAGCGTAATGGGACAGGGGTACAATGAGCAGTTCTTC. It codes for CASSVMGQGYNEQFF.

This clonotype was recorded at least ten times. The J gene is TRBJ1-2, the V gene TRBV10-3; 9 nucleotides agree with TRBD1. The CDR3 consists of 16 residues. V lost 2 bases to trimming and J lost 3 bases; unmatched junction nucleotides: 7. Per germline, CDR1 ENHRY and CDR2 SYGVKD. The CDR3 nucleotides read TGTGCCATCAGTGAGGGGACAGGGAATACGCACTATGGCTACACCTTC. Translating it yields CAISEGTGNTHYGYTF.

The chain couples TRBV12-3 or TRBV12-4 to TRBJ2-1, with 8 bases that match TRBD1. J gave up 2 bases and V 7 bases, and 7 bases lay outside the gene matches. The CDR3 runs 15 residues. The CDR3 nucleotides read TGTGCCAGCACCCTCGACAGGGGCCCCTACAATGAGCAGTTCTTC. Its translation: CASTLDRGPYNEQFF.

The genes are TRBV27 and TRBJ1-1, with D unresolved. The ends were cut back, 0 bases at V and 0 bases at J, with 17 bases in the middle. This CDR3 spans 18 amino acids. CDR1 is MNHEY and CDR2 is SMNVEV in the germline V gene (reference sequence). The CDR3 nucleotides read TGTGCCAGCAGTTTATCGGGCAGGCTGGCCCTAATGAACACTGAAGCTTTCTTT. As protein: CASSLSGRLALMNTEAFF.

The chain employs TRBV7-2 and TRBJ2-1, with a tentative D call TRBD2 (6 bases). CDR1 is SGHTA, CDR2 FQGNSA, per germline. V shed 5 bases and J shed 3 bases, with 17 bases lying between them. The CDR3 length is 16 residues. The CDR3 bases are TGTGCCAGCAGCCTGGCGGCGGGGCTCCACTACAATGAGCAGTTCTTC. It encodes CASSLAAGLHYNEQFF.

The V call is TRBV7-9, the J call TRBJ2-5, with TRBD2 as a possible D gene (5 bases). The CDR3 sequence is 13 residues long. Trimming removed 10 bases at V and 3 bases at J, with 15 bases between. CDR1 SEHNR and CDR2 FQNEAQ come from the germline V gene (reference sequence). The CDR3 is CATNLVGEETQYF. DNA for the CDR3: TGTGCCACAAACCTGGTCGGGGAAGAGACCCAGTACTTC.

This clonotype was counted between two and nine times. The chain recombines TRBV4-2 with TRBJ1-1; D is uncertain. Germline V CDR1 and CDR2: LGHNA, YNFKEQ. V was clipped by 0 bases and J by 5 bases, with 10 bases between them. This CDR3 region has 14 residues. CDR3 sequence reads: CASSQEAFRTEAFF. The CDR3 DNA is TGTGCCAGCAGCCAAGAGGCGTTTAGGACTGAAGCTTTCTTT.

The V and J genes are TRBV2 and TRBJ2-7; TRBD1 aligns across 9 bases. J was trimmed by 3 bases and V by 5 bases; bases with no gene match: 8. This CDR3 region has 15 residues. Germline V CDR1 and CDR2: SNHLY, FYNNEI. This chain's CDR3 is CASSKQGARIYEQYF. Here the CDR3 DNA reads TGTGCCAGCAGTAAACAGGGGGCGCGAATCTACGAGCAGTACTTC.

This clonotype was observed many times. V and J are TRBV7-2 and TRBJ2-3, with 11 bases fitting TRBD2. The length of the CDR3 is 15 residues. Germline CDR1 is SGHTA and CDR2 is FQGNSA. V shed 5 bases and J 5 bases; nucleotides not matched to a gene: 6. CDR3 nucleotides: TGTGCCAGCAGCCGTAGCGGGGGGGCGCTAGATACGCAGTATTTT. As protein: CASSRSGGALDTQYF.

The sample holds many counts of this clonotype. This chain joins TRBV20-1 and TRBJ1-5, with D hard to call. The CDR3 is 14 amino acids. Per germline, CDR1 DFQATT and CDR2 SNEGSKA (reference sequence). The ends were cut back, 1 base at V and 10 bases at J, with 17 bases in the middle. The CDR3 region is CSARGQRPWSPQHF. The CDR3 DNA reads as TGCAGTGCTAGAGGGCAACGCCCCTGGTCACCCCAGCATTTT.

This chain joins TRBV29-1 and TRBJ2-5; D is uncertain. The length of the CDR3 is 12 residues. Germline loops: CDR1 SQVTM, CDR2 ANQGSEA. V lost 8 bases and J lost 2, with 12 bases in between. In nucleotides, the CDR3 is TGCAGCCCCGATACTTTACAAGAGACCCAGTACTTC. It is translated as CSPDTLQETQYF.

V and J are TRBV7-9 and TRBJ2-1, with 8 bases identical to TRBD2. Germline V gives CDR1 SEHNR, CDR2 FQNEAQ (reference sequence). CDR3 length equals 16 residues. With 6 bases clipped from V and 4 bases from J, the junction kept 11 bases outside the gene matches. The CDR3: CASRTPGLDYYNEQFF. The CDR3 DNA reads TGTGCCAGCAGAACCCCGGGACTAGACTATTACAATGAGCAGTTCTTC.

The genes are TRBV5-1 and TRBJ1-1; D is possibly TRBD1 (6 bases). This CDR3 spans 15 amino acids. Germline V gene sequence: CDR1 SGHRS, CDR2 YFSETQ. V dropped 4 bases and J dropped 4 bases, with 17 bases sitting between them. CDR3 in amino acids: CASSPEGQLGTEAFF. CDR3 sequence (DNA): TGCGCCAGCAGCCCAGAAGGACAGTTAGGCACTGAAGCTTTCTTT.

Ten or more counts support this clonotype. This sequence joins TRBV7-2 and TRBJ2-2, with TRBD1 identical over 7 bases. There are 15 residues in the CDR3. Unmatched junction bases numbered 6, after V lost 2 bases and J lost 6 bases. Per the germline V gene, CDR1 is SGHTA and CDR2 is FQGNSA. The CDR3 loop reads CASSLRQGPAGELFF. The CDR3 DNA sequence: TGTGCCAGCAGCTTACGACAGGGTCCCGCCGGGGAGCTGTTTTTT.

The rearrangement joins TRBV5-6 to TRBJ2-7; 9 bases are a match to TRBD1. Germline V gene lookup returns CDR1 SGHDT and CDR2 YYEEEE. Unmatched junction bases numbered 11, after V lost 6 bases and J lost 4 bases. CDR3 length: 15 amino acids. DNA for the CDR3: TGTGCCAGCACCCTTAGGTGGGACAGGGCTTACGAGCAGTACTTC. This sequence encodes CASTLRWDRAYEQYF.

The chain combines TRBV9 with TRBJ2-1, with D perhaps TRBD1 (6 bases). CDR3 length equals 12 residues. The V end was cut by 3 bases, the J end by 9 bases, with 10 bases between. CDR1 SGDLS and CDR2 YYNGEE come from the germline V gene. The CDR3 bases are TGTGCCAGCAGCGGTACAGGGACTGAGCAGTTCTTC. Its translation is CASSGTGTEQFF.

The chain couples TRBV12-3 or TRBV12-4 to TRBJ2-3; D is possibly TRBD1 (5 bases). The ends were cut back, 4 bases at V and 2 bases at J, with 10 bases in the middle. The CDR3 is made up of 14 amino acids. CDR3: CASSSQVATDTQYF. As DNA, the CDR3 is TGTGCCAGCAGTTCACAGGTAGCCACAGATACGCAGTATTTT.

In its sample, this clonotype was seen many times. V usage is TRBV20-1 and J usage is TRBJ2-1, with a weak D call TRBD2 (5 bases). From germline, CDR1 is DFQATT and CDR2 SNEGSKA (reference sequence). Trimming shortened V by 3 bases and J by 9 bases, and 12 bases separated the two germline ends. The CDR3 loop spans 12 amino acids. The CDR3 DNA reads TGCAGTGCTAGTCTGGGAGCGGTTGAGCAGTTCTTC. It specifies CSASLGAVEQFF.

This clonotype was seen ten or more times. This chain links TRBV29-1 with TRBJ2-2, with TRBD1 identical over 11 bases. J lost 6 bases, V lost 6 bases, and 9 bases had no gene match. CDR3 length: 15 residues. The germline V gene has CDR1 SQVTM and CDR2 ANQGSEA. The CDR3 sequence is CSVLAGTGGPGELFF. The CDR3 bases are TGCAGCGTGCTCGCCGGGACAGGGGGACCCGGGGAGCTGTTTTTT.

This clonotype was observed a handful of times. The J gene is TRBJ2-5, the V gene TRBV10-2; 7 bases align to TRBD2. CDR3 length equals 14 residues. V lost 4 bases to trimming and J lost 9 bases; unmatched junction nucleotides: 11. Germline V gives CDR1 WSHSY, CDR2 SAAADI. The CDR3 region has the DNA TGCGCCAGCAGTGTTGTGGGAGGGGATGGGGCCCAGTACTTC. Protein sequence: CASSVVGGDGAQYF.

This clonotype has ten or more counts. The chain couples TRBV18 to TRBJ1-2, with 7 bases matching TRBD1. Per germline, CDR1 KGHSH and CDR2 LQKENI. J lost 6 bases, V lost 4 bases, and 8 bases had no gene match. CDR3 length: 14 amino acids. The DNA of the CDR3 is TGTGCCAGCTCACGACGACAGGGAGAGGATGGCTACACCTTC. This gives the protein CASSRRQGEDGYTF. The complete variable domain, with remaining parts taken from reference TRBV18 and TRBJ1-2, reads NAGVMQNPRHLVRRRGQEARLRCSPMKGHSHVYWYRQLPEEGLKFMVYLQKENIIDESGMPKERFSAEFPKEGPSILRIQQVVRGDSAAYFCASSRRQGEDGYTFGSGTRLTVV.

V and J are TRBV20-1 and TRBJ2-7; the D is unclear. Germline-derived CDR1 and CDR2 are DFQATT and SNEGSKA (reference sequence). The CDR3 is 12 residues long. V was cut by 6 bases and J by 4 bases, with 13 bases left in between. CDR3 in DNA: TGCAGTGCAGAGCGACGGCTATACGAGCAGTACTTC. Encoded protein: CSAERRLYEQYF.

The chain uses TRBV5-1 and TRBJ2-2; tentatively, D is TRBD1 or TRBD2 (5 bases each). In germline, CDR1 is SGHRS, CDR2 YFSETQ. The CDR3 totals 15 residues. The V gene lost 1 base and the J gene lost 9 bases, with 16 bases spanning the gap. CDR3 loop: CASSLPGTPYRELFF. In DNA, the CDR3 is TGCGCCAGCAGCTTGCCCGGGACGCCCTACCGGGAGCTGTTTTTT.

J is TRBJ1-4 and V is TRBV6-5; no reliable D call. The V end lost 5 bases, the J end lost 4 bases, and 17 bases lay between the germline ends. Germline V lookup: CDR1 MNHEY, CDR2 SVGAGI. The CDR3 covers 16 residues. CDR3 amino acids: CASSPFRTDFNEKLFF. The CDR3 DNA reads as TGTGCCAGCAGTCCCTTCCGGACGGACTTTAATGAAAAACTGTTTTTT.

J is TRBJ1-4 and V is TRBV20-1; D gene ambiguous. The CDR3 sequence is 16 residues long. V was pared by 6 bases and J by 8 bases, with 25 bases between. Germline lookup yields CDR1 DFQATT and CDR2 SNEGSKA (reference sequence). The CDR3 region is CSAQNMRRGSIEKLFF. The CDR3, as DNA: TGCAGTGCCCAAAACATGAGAAGAGGATCCATCGAAAAACTGTTTTTT.